The T cell receptor (beta chain) described here comes from a study of response to subunit inactivated influenza vaccine. MiXCR, applied by TCRdb to the RT-PCR reads, yields one record per CDR3 protein. The sample includes 500,000 to 700,000 distinct CDR3 sequences, under 25% of them seen just once. V was trimmed by 4 bases and J by 1 base, leaving 15 bases between them. CDR1 and CDR2 from the germline V gene are SGHDT and YYEEEE. This CDR3 spans 16 amino acids. The sample also formed part of further work on T cells expressing NK-cell markers. According to that study: UMI-tagged 5'RACE template switching yielded the TCR beta cDNA. The authors derived TCR beta repertoires from sorted CD3+CD56+NKG2C+, CD3+CD56+NKG2C- and CD3+CD56-NKG2C+ T cells. Several experiments employed an anti-gamma-delta TCR antibody to confine sorting to alpha-beta TCR T cells. In 6 or 7 donors, dominant NKG2C+ clonotypes were about 1.0-7.5% of CD8+ T cells.

The receptor was derived from a man aged 50 to 60 who received an inactivated influenza vaccine. The rearrangement links TRBV5-6 to TRBJ2-1; D may correspond to TRBD1 or TRBD2 (5 bases each). The source material was CD4+ T cells sorted from PBMCs, sampled 11 to 12 days after vaccination. The CDR3 bases are TGTGCCAGCAGCGGTAGGGTGAGGGGTTCCTACAATGAGCAGTTCTTC. It yields the protein CASSGRVRGSYNEQFF.